These T cell receptor beta chains were read from a single sample in a study of cytomegalovirus exposure and HLA in healthy donors. TCRdb keeps only in-frame clones here, not all; method: immunoSEQ multiplex PCR. Of 130,000 to 150,000 clones listed, 70% to 90% are singletons. The sample comprised PBMCs. Every receptor here comes from a young man in good health and CMV-seronegative. Each CDR3 is given without its conserved first and last residue.

v_call,j_call,cdr3_aa
TRBV5-1,TRBJ1-6,ASRAVNSPLH
TRBV5-6,TRBJ2-3,ASSRGTSGSRTDTQY
TRBV19,TRBJ2-3,ASRVGTRTDTQY
TRBV11-2,TRBJ1-2,ASSPIQARLHGYT
TRBV19,TRBJ2-7,ASSLPGTTYEQY
TRBV11-3,TRBJ2-2,ASSSRRTSNTGELF
TRBV2,TRBJ2-1,ASRTGVGAKQF
TRBV5-1,TRBJ2-7,ASSFQGEDEQY
TRBV6-1,TRBJ2-2,ASRTGDTGELF
TRBV19,TRBJ2-7,ASSTGDGTSYEQY
TRBV4-3,TRBJ2-7,ASSRKDMEGNEQY
TRBV25-1,TRBJ1-1,ASSETGRNTEAF
TRBV7-2,TRBJ2-7,ASSRASDRTYEQY
TRBV9,TRBJ2-3,ASGWGSAGGTSTDTQY
TRBV30,TRBJ2-1,AWMLAGGPYNEQF
TRBV7-9,TRBJ2-7,ASSLAQGKTYEQY
TRBV7-9,TRBJ2-7,ASSWARVDEQY
TRBV28,TRBJ2-5,ASSLAGVQETQY
TRBV27,TRBJ1-1,ASMSGQGVVI
TRBV19,TRBJ1-5,ASSIMGQGNNQPQH
TRBV9,TRBJ2-7,ASSLGGVTSYEQY
TRBV5-6,TRBJ1-2,ASSHRLGQGAYYGYT
TRBV5-1,TRBJ1-6,ASSVAGGWSPLH
TRBV14,TRBJ1-2,ASSPRGRGYNWGVVGYT
TRBV5-1,TRBJ2-1,ASGPLSYNEQF
TRBV6-5,TRBJ1-1,ASQRDFMNTEAF
TRBV7-8,TRBJ2-7,ASSLGVTGRGEQY
TRBV2,TRBJ1-4,ASLGVSFYADLEKLF
TRBV4-1,TRBJ1-2,ASSHPGGVGYGYT
TRBV9,TRBJ2-5,ASAGINQETQY
TRBV19,TRBJ1-5,ASSLLQGAGNQPQH
TRBV7-9,TRBJ1-5,ASSYSNQPQH
TRBV4-2,TRBJ2-3,ASSDRTRGFGDTQY
TRBV7-9,TRBJ2-7,ASSLRTGSLEQY
TRBV5-8,TRBJ2-6,ASSFGNSGANVLT
TRBV5-1,TRBJ2-2,ASSPTGTGATGELF
TRBV28,TRBJ1-1,ASSLIHQGTEAF
TRBV7-9,TRBJ2-3,ASSLGGTRTDTQY
TRBV5-1,TRBJ1-1,ASSLSDNTEAF
TRBV30,TRBJ2-1,AWSVQDEQF
TRBV9,TRBJ2-5,ASSVGIGTSGTGTRETQY
TRBV5-4,TRBJ2-3,ASSLRLAGSTDTQY
TRBV7-2,TRBJ2-1,ASSPTGGTYNEQF
TRBV11-3,TRBJ2-1,ASSLDTGGSYNEQF
TRBV7-2,TRBJ2-3,ASSLAARLTDTQY
TRBV19,TRBJ1-5,ASIWGVGGSTRQPQH
TRBV10-2,TRBJ2-7,ASSEARDKLTYEQY
TRBV28,TRBJ2-5,ASSSQGILQETQY
TRBV4-1,TRBJ1-2,ASSQGPFRDTYYGYT
TRBV23-1,TRBJ2-7,ASSPQGRYEQY